This paragraph covers one T cell receptor beta chain sequence. This record comes from a study of blood T cell repertoires in COVID-19. Study details: The study drew acute and convalescent COVID-19 samples from the United States, Italy and Spain. PBMCs, B-cell-depleted T cells, or T cells provided the cDNA or gDNA that made up the material.

The germline gives CDR1 ENHRY, CDR2 SYGVKD. This CDR3 has 17 amino acids. V lost 6 bases, J lost 4 bases, and 12 bases stayed unmatched. In the original processing: Amplified reference gene primers provided the basis for estimating nucleated cell counts. TCRdb's table, derived via immunoSEQ multiplex PCR, lists solely in-frame clones and lacks some. The V and J calls and the clone size are those of that table, but D and trimming were determined from the DNA. The sample has 90,000 to 130,000 clones, around 79% seen once. The V gene is TRBV10-3, the J gene TRBJ2-2, with TRBD1 identical over 9 bases. The TCR sequence derives from a woman aged 80 or over with active or convalescent COVID-19. The sample was peripheral blood. The CDR3 nucleotides are TGTGCCATCAGCGAATCCCGGGACAGGGATATCACCGGGGAGCTGTTTTTT. Its translation is CAISESRDRDITGELFF.